This T cell receptor beta chain was recovered during a study of control samples from healthy donors and cancer patients. Germline V gives CDR1 SQVTM, CDR2 ANQGSEA. The CDR3 spans 15 residues. J was trimmed by 3 bases and V by 2 bases; bases with no gene match: 5. The table came from immunoSEQ multiplex PCR; TCRdb's copy has only in-frame clones and leaves some out. Among some 71,000 clones listed, over 85% were seen once. This chain uses TRBV29-1 with TRBJ2-1, with 9 bases fitting TRBD2. The sequencing sample was made of PBMCs. The sequence was collected from a man in his sixties with colorectal cancer. CDR3 amino acids: CSVERRGGLYNEQFF. The DNA of the CDR3 is TGCAGCGTTGAAAGGCGGGGGGGACTCTACAATGAGCAGTTCTTC.